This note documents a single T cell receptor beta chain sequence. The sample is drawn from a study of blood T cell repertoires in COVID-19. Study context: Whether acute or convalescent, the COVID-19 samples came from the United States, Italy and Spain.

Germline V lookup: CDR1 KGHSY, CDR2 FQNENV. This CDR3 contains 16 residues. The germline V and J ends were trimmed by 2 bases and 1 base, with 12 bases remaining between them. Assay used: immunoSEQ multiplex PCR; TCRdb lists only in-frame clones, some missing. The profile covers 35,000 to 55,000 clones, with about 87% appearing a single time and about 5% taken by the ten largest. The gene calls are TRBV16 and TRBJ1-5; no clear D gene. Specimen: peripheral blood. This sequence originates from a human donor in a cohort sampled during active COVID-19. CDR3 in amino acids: CASSQTRAESNQPQHF. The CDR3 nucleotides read TGTGCCAGCAGCCAAACGAGGGCTGAGAGCAATCAGCCCCAGCATTTT.